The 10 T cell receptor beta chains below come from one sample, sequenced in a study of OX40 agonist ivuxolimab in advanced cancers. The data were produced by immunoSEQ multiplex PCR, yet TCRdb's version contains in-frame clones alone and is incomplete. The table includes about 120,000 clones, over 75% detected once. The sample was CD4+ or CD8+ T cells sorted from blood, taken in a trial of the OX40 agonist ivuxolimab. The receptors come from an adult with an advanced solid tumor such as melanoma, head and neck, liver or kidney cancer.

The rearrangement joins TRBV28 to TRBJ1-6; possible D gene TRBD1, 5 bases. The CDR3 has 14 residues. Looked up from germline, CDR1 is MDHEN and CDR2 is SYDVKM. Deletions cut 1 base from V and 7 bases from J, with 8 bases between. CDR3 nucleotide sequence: TGTGCCAGCAGTTTATACAGGACCAATTCACCCCTCCACTTT. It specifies CASSLYRTNSPLHF.

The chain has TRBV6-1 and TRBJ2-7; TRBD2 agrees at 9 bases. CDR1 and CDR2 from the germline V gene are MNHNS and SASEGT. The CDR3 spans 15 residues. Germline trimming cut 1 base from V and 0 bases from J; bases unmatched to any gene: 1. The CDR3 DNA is TGTGCCAGCAGTGAAGGGACTAGCGACTCCTACGAGCAGTACTTC. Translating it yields CASSEGTSDSYEQYF.

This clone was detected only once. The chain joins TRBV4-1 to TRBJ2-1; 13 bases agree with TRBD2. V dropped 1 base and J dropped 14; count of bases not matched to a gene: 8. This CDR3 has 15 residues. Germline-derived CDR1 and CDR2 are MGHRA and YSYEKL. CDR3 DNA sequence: TGCGCCAGCAGCCAAGGGACTAGCGGGAGTTCCGTGGAGTTCTTC. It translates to CASSQGTSGSSVEFF.

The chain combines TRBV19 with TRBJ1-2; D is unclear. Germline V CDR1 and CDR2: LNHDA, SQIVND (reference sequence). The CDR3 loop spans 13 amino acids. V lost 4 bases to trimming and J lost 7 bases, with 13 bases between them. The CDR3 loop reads CASSSRGFAGYTF. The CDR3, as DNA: TGTGCCAGTAGTAGTCGTGGTTTCGCTGGCTACACCTTC.

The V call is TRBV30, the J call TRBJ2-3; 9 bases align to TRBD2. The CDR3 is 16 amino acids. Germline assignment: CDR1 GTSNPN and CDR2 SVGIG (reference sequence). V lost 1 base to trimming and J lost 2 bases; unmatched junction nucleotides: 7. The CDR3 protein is CAWSGEAGGITDTQYF. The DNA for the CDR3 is TGTGCCTGGAGTGGGGAAGCGGGGGGCATCACAGATACGCAGTATTTT.

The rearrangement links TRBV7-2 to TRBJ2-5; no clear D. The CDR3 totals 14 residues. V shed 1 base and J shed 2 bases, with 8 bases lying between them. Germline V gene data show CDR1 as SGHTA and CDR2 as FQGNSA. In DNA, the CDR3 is TGTGCCAGCAGCTTAGGTGCGTTTCAAGAGACCCAGTACTTC. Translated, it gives CASSLGAFQETQYF.

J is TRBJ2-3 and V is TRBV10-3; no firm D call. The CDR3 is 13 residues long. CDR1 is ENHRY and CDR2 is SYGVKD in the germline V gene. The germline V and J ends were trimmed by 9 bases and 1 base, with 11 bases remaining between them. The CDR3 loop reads CAISLQGTDTQYF. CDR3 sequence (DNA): TGTGCCATAAGCCTTCAGGGCACAGATACGCAGTATTTT.

Written as DNA, the CDR3 is TGTGCCAGCAGTGATTCGGGCGTATATGGCTACACCTTC. Its translation is CASSDSGVYGYTF. The V call is TRBV25-1, the J call TRBJ1-2; D not resolved. Germline V CDR1 and CDR2: MGHDK, SYGVNS. V lost 3 bases and J lost 5, with 10 bases in between. This CDR3 spans 13 amino acids.

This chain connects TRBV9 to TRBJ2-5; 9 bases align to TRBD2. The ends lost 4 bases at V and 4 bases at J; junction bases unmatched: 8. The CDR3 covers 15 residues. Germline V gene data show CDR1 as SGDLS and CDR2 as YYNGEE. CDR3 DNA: TGTGCCAGCAGCTCAGGAGGGACTAGCACAGAGACCCAGTACTTC. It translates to CASSSGGTSTETQYF.

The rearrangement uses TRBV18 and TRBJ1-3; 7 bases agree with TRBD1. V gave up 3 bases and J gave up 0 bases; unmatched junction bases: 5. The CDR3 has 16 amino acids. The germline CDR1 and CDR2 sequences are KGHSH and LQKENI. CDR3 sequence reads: CASSPDRAYSGNTIYF. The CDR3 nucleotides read TGTGCCAGCTCACCCGACAGGGCCTACTCTGGAAACACCATATATTTT.